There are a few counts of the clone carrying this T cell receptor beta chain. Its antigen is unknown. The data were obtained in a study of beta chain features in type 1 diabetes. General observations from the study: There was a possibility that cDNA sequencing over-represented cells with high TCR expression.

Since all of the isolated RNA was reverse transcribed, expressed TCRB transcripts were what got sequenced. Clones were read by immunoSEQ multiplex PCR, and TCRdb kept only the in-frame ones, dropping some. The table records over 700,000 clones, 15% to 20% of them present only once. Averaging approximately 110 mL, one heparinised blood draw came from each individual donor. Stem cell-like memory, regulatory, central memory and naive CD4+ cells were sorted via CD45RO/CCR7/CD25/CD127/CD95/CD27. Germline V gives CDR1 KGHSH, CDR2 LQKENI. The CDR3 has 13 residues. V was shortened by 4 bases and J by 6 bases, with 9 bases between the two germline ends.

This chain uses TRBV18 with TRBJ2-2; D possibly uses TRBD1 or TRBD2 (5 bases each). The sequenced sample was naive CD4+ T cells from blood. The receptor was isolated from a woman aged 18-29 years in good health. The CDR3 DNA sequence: TGTGCCAGCTCACGAGGGGAAGCCGGGGAGCTGTTTTTT. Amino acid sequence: CASSRGEAGELFF.